This T cell receptor (beta chain) comes out of a study of shared clonotypes between healthy human individuals. At the level of the study: Every donor yielded three CD4 naive, three CD4 memory, two CD8 naive and one CD8 memory plate.

On this clone: Its antigen is unknown.

Study outcomes and limitations: In the sorted subsets, rarefaction showed sequencing was incomplete despite large depth.

Some clones are missing from TCRdb's copy, which holds only in-frame ones; the method was immunoSEQ multiplex PCR. The sample holds 2,100,000 or so clones, nearly 97% seen once. The CDR3 is 14 residues long. V trimming: 4 bases; J trimming: 3 bases; junction bases outside the gene matches: 6. The germline V gene has CDR1 SGHNT and CDR2 YYREEE (reference sequence). Input material: naive CD4+ T cells sorted from blood. Specified subset: CD45RA+ positively selected. The receptor was derived from a man aged 18 to 35 in good health. This chain links TRBV5-4 with TRBJ1-1; 7 nucleotides align to TRBD1. The CDR3 coding sequence is TGTGCCAGCAGCCCGACAGGGATGCACACTGAAGCTTTCTTT. Translation: CASSPTGMHTEAFF.